Given below is one T cell receptor (beta chain) in context. Its target is unknown. This sample was taken from a study of beta chain features in type 1 diabetes. The investigators reverse transcribed all of the isolated RNA, so they sequenced expressed TCRB transcripts. Sequencing was performed with immunoSEQ multiplex PCR; in TCRdb, only in-frame clones are kept and a portion is missing. This sample has 93,000 or so clones, with approximately 30% found just once. Between the trimmed V and J ends, which lost 2 bases and 5 bases, there was a span of 10 bases. CDR3 size: 13 residues. From germline, CDR1 is SGHRS and CDR2 YFSETQ. Study-wide results and limits: Within patients, naive, central memory and Treg TCRB repertoires seemed more similar than within healthy donors. Moderate but significant shortening of TCRB CDR3s was recorded in all four CD4+ subsets from Type 1 diabetes patients.

The single heparinised draw taken from each donor contained roughly 100 mL of blood on average. Central memory, naive, regulatory and stem cell-like memory CD4+ cells were sorted by CD45RO/CCR7/CD25/CD127/CD95/CD27. This chain links TRBV5-1 with TRBJ2-5, with D unresolved. Sequencing was carried out using central memory CD4+ T cells from blood. The TCR originated in a woman aged 18-30 years with type 1 diabetes. The CDR3 DNA sequence: TGCGCCAGCAGCTTAGAAATCGGGGAGACCCAGTACTTC. Its protein is CASSLEIGETQYF.